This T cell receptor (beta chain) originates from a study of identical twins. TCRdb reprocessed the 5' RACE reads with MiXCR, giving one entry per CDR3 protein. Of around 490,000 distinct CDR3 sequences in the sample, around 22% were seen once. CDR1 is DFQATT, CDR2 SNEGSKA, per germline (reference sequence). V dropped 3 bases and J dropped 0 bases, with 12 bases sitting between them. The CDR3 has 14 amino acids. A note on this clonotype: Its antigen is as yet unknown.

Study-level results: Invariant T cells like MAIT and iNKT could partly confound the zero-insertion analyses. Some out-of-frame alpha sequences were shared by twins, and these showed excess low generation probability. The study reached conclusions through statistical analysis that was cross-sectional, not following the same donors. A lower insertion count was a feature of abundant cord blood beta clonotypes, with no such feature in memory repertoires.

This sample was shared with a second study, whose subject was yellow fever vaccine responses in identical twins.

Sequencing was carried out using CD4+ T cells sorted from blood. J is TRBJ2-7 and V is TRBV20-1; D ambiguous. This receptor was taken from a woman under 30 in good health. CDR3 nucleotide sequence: TGCAGTGCTAGTAGTCTGGATTTCTCCTACGAGCAGTACTTC. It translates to CSASSLDFSYEQYF.